This T cell receptor (beta chain) was sequenced during a study of OX40 agonist ivuxolimab in advanced cancers. For the study at large: The drug used for patients, ivuxolimab, was an agonistic anti-OX40 (CD134) antibody.

Assay used: immunoSEQ multiplex PCR; TCRdb lists only in-frame clones, some missing. The sample lists tens of thousands of clones, more than 70% occurring once. Germline values: CDR1 SGHVS, CDR2 FQNEAQ. The CDR3 runs to 17 residues. Trimming at V came to 3 bases and at J to 4 bases, leaving 8 bases not matched to a gene. The sample holds a few counts of this clone. Antigen specificity is unknown. General study results and limits: Also showing low normalized T-cell clonal expansion were some of the nonresponders.

Sequencing used CD4+ or CD8+ T cells sorted from blood, obtained in a trial of the OX40 agonist ivuxolimab. This clonotype was sampled from an adult with an advanced solid tumor such as melanoma, head and neck, liver or kidney cancer. The chain links TRBV7-8 to TRBJ2-6, with 8 positions matching TRBD1. DNA for the CDR3: TGTGCCAGCAGCTTTGGGACAGGTGCGGCGGGGGCCAACGTCCTGACTTTC. Translated, it gives CASSFGTGAAGANVLTF.